This TCR beta chain originates from a study of shared clonotypes between healthy human individuals. Study findings and constraints: Clonotypes shared by all four sorted-subset donors had higher generation probabilities than non-shared clonotypes. On the whole, naive subsets had larger estimated richness than memory subsets had.

On this clone itself: Its antigen is unknown.

The protocol was immunoSEQ multiplex PCR, while the TCRdb copy is restricted to in-frame clones and leaves out a portion. The sample contains about 2.4 million clones, around 94% of which appear only once. CD45RA-negative memory and CD45RA+ naive subsets were split from the CD4+ cells. The source is a man aged 18 to 35 in good health. Sequenced material: naive CD4+ T cells sorted from blood. The subset denotes: CD45RA+ positively selected.

The CDR3 nucleotides are TGCGCCAGCAGCTTGGGGGAAACTAGCGGGGATCAGTTCTTC. Amino acids: CASSLGETSGDQFF. The rearrangement uses TRBV5-1 and TRBJ2-1; 10 nucleotides line up with TRBD2. This CDR3 spans 14 amino acids. Germline V gene data show CDR1 as SGHRS and CDR2 as YFSETQ. Germline trimming cut 0 bases from V and 13 bases from J; bases unmatched to any gene: 7.